This T cell receptor (beta chain) was sequenced during a study of blood T cells in healthy people across ages. Germline lookup yields CDR1 SGHAT and CDR2 FQNNGV. This CDR3 spans 17 amino acids. The V and J ends lost 0 bases and 0 bases respectively, with 9 bases between them. This clonotype was observed a few times. A second PCR of about 7 to 11 cycles used a sample-barcoded 5' primer and a J-beta primer mix. TCRdb reprocessed the 5' RACE reads with MiXCR, giving one entry per CDR3 protein. This sample has about 1.7 million distinct CDR3 sequences, with about 30% found just once. The V call is TRBV11-2, the J call TRBJ2-6; no reliable D call. Sequencing was done on a sample of blood. This sequence originates from a woman in her 30s in good health. The CDR3 DNA reads TGTGCCAGCAGCTTAGATCCGTTAAGCTCTGGGGCCAACGTCCTGACTTTC. Its translation is CASSLDPLSSGANVLTF.